The sequence of this TCR beta chain was determined in a study of Ad26.COV2.S vaccination and SARS-CoV-2 variants. Overall study findings and caveats: Responses of T cells in total may have been underestimated by the TCR breadth and depth analyses. Spike-specific TCR breadth was greater after Ad26.COV2.S than placebo. The study found similar non-spike TCR breadth in vaccine and placebo recipients.

Remarks on this clone: The antigen is unknown.

Measured with immunoSEQ multiplex PCR; TCRdb has only the in-frame clones, and not every one. Of roughly 180,000 clones listed, around nine tenths are singletons. The germline V and J ends were trimmed by 0 bases and 4 bases, with 9 bases remaining between them. Germline V gives CDR1 GTSNPN, CDR2 SVGIG (reference sequence). The CDR3 extends over 13 amino acids. This receptor was identified in a human donor who had recovered from COVID-19. This chain links TRBV30 with TRBJ1-2; D may be TRBD1 (5 bases). The sample consisted of peripheral blood, taken after recovery from COVID-19. Written as DNA, the CDR3 is TGTGCCTGGAGTGTTCAGGGCACCTATGGCTACACCTTC. Amino acid sequence: CAWSVQGTYGYTF.